The next 32 T cell receptor beta chains were all read from a single sample in a study of siplizumab effects on memory and regulatory T cells. This table comes from immunoSEQ multiplex PCR, and its TCRdb copy is limited to in-frame clones, with some not included. The sample lists over 70,000 clones, just under 95% seen once, with roughly 20% in the top ten. The specimen was CD8+ T cells sorted from blood. The receptors originated from a human donor in good health.

By frequency in the sample, this clone is medium-sized. J is TRBJ2-3 and V is TRBV10-1; the D is unclear. Per germline, CDR1 WNHNN and CDR2 SYGVQD (reference sequence). The CDR3 is 13 amino acids. Trimming pared 4 bases from V and 2 bases from J, leaving 7 bases between. The CDR3 spells CASSVTDTDTQYF. In nucleotides, the CDR3 is TGCGCCAGCAGTGTAACAGACACAGATACGCAGTATTTT.

The chain joins TRBV5-6 to TRBJ2-3, with 8 bases identical to TRBD2. With V trimmed by 4 bases and J by 5 bases, 15 bases remained unmatched. CDR1 and CDR2 from the germline V gene are SGHDT and YYEEEE. There are 17 residues in the CDR3. CDR3 sequence (DNA): TGTGCCAGCAGCGGGGGTTTTTCGGGAGGGATTAAAGATACGCAGTATTTT. This codes for CASSGGFSGGIKDTQYF.

The chain is built from TRBV9 and TRBJ2-3; TRBD2 matches at 9 bases. CDR1 SGDLS and CDR2 YYNGEE come from the germline V gene. V was clipped by 3 bases and J by 0 bases; unmatched bases: 5. This CDR3 is 16 amino acids long. CDR3 protein: CASSGETSGSTDTQYF. CDR3 coding DNA: TGTGCCAGCAGCGGGGAGACTAGCGGAAGCACAGATACGCAGTATTTT.

This clone appeared once. The V call is TRBV4-2, the J call TRBJ2-2; 13 bases are shared with TRBD2. CDR3 length: 19 amino acids. Germline CDR1 is LGHNA and CDR2 is YNFKEQ. The J segment lost 0 bases and the V segment lost 4 bases, leaving 8 bases of the junction unmatched. In DNA, the CDR3 is TGTGCCAGCAGCCCAACCTTGACTAGCGGGAGGCCGAACACCGGGGAGCTGTTTTTT. Residues: CASSPTLTSGRPNTGELFF.

The V gene is TRBV5-8, the J gene TRBJ2-1; 7 bases align to TRBD2. The V gene end was trimmed by 2 bases and the J gene end by 15 bases; junction bases not matched to a gene: 8. CDR3 size: 12 residues. CDR1 is SGHTS and CDR2 is YDEGEE in the germline V gene. In DNA, the CDR3 is TGTGCCAGCAGCTTCCAGCGGGACCCCCCGTTCTTC. Translating it yields CASSFQRDPPFF.

The rearrangement links TRBV29-1 to TRBJ2-2; D is ambiguous. Deletions cut 5 bases from V and 5 bases from J, with 3 bases between. This CDR3 region has 10 residues. CDR1 is SQVTM, CDR2 ANQGSEA, per germline. The CDR3 DNA is TGCAGCGTTATGACCGGGGAGCTGTTTTTT. Amino acid sequence: CSVMTGELFF.

This chain connects TRBV27 to TRBJ1-2; 9 nucleotides line up with TRBD1. In germline, CDR1 is MNHEY, CDR2 SMNVEV (reference sequence). J gave up 7 bases and V 6 bases, and 6 bases lay outside the gene matches. The CDR3 is made up of 13 amino acids. The CDR3 here is CASSLGTGSGYTF. DNA of the CDR3: TGTGCCAGCAGCCTAGGGACAGGGTCTGGCTACACCTTC.

The chain combines TRBV7-6 with TRBJ2-2; TRBD1 agrees at 7 bases. Germline CDR1 SGHVS, CDR2 FNYEAQ. The V gene end was trimmed by 11 bases and the J gene end by 0 bases; junction bases not matched to a gene: 9. CDR3 length equals 15 residues. CDR3 loop: CAGTGTAPNTGELFF. The DNA for the CDR3 is TGTGCCGGCACGGGGACAGCTCCGAACACCGGGGAGCTGTTTTTT.

The V and J genes are TRBV19 and TRBJ2-7, with D unresolved. Trimming removed 10 bases from V and 0 bases from J, with 10 bases in between. Per the germline V gene, CDR1 is LNHDA and CDR2 is SQIVND (reference sequence). The CDR3 has 12 amino acids. For the CDR3, the DNA is TGTGCCACCCTTCCCCCCTCCTACGAGCAGTACTTC. Translation gives CATLPPSYEQYF.

This sequence joins TRBV7-6 and TRBJ2-2; tentative D call: TRBD1 (5 bases). CDR3 length: 18 residues. Germline lookup yields CDR1 SGHVS and CDR2 FNYEAQ. Trimming pared 4 bases from V and 0 bases from J, leaving 18 bases between. In DNA, the CDR3 is TGTGCCAGCAGCTCCCACCCCAGGGCCTCTCCGAACACCGGGGAGCTGTTTTTT. Amino acid sequence: CASSSHPRASPNTGELFF.

The chain recombines TRBV28 with TRBJ2-7; 7 bases map to TRBD2. The CDR3 loop spans 15 amino acids. With V trimmed by 1 base and J by 5 bases, 8 bases remained unmatched. Germline CDR1 MDHEN, CDR2 SYDVKM. The CDR3 spells CASSLSNYGRNEQYF. DNA for the CDR3: TGTGCCAGCAGTTTATCGAACTACGGGAGGAACGAGCAGTACTTC.

This clone has a single count. The chain employs TRBV11-1 and TRBJ2-7; the match to TRBD2 covers 7 bases. The J segment lost 0 bases and the V segment lost 4 bases, leaving 6 bases of the junction unmatched. This CDR3 is built from 15 residues. CDR1 and CDR2 from the germline V gene are SGHAT and FQDESV (reference sequence). The CDR3 sequence is CASSYGTTSSYEQYF. In DNA, the CDR3 is TGTGCCAGCAGCTATGGGACTACCAGCTCCTACGAGCAGTACTTC.

This rearrangement joins TRBV9 to TRBJ2-3; D is possibly TRBD2 (6 bases). The V gene's germline CDR1 is SGDLS and CDR2 YYNGEE. CDR3 length equals 15 residues. The V end was cut by 0 bases, the J end by 4 bases, with 12 bases between. CDR3: CASSVGGAGADTQYF. The CDR3 region has the DNA TGTGCCAGCAGCGTAGGGGGAGCGGGCGCAGATACGCAGTATTTT.

This clone was seen only once. The chain carries TRBV27 and TRBJ2-7, with 9 bases that match TRBD1. Looked up from germline, CDR1 is MNHEY and CDR2 is SMNVEV (reference sequence). Trimming cost V 4 bases and J 0 bases; bases outside gene matches: 4. The CDR3 contains 15 residues. The CDR3 here is CASSSGQGTSYEQYF. The CDR3 nucleotides read TGTGCCAGCAGTTCTGGACAGGGGACCTCCTACGAGCAGTACTTC.

The chain's CDR3 is CASSPDQTPYEQYF. Here the CDR3 DNA reads TGTGCCAGCAGCCCCGATCAAACCCCCTACGAGCAGTACTTC. The V and J genes are TRBV7-8 and TRBJ2-7; D is unclear. Germline V CDR1 and CDR2: SGHVS, FQNEAQ. Trimming removed 5 bases at V and 2 bases at J, with 13 bases between. The CDR3 extends over 14 amino acids. The full variable domain, completed using reference TRBV7-8 and TRBJ2-7, is GAGVSQSPRYKVAKRGQDVALRCDPISGHVSLFWYQQALGQGPEFLTYFQNEAQLDKSGLPSDRFFAERPEGSVSTLKIQRTQQEDSAVYLCASSPDQTPYEQYFGPGTRLTVT.

CDR3 sequence reads: CASGQGDNEQFF. For the CDR3, the DNA is TGTGCCAGTGGACAGGGGGACAATGAGCAGTTCTTC. This chain connects TRBV5-4 to TRBJ2-1; 10 positions agree with TRBD1. Unmatched junction bases numbered 1, after V lost 8 bases and J lost 5 bases. The CDR3 loop spans 12 amino acids. Germline CDR1 SGHNT, CDR2 YYREEE (reference sequence).

The chain carries TRBV27 and TRBJ2-1; tentative D call: TRBD2 (5 bases). This CDR3 region has 16 residues. Trimming removed 5 bases from V and 3 bases from J, with 17 bases in between. Looked up from germline, CDR1 is MNHEY and CDR2 is SMNVEV (reference sequence). The CDR3 sequence: CASSQSLDSVYNEQFF. CDR3 nucleotides: TGTGCCAGCAGTCAATCACTAGATTCTGTCTACAATGAGCAGTTCTTC.

This clone was seen a handful of times. The chain employs TRBV11-2 and TRBJ1-5; D is unclear. The V gene's germline CDR1 is SGHAT and CDR2 FQNNGV. The CDR3 loop spans 15 amino acids. Trimming stripped 1 base from V and 7 bases from J, with 14 bases between. The CDR3 loop reads CASSLGVGLGQPQHF. The CDR3 nucleotides read TGTGCCAGCAGCTTAGGTGTCGGACTGGGACAGCCCCAGCATTTT.

This clone has a handful of counts. This rearrangement joins TRBV12-1 to TRBJ2-7; the D call in the table, TRBD2, was not verified against the DNA. TRBV12-1 is assigned pseudogene status. This CDR3 spans 15 amino acids. CDR3 region: CASSFAMEVTYEQYF. For the CDR3, the DNA is TGTGCCAGCAGCTTTGCGATGGAGGTCACCTACGAGCAGTACTTC.

The V gene is TRBV25-1, the J gene TRBJ2-7; D may be TRBD2 (6 bases). The CDR3 length is 14 residues. Germline V lookup: CDR1 MGHDK, CDR2 SYGVNS. The V end was cut by 2 bases, the J end by 3 bases, with 11 bases between. The CDR3 loop reads CASSEGGIIYEQYF. CDR3 sequence (DNA): TGTGCCAGCAGTGAAGGAGGGATTATCTACGAGCAGTACTTC.

The chain couples TRBV7-6 to TRBJ2-1, with 12 bases that match TRBD2. V lost 7 bases and J lost 7; bases outside the gene matches: 8. The CDR3 length is 15 residues. Per the germline V gene, CDR1 is SGHVS and CDR2 is FNYEAQ. CDR3 bases: TGTGCCAGCATCCCGGCTAGCGGGAGGGGAAATGAGCAGTTCTTC. This encodes CASIPASGRGNEQFF. The full variable domain, its missing parts supplied by reference TRBV7-6 and TRBJ2-1, is GAGVSQSPRYKVTKRGQDVALRCDPISGHVSLYWYRQALGQGPEFLTYFNYEAQQDKSGLPNDRFSAERPEGSISTLTIQRTEQRDSAMYRCASIPASGRGNEQFFGPGTRLTVL.

The rearrangement joins TRBV27 to TRBJ2-7; weak D call: TRBD1 (6 bases). The CDR3 runs to 15 residues. The ends were cut back, 8 bases at V and 3 bases at J, with 20 bases in the middle. Looked up from germline, CDR1 is MNHEY and CDR2 is SMNVEV (reference sequence). This CDR3 is CASLDRGRGIYEQYF. The CDR3 region has the DNA TGTGCCAGCCTCGATAGGGGCAGGGGAATCTACGAGCAGTACTTC.

The gene calls are TRBV9 and TRBJ2-3, with TRBD2 as a possible D gene (5 bases). The germline V gene encodes CDR1 SGDLS and CDR2 YYNGEE. The V end lost 2 bases, the J end lost 5 bases, and 9 bases lay between the germline ends. The CDR3 contains 13 residues. The CDR3 coding sequence is TGTGCCAGCAGCGTTTGGAGCGGAGATACGCAGTATTTT. It specifies CASSVWSGDTQYF.

This sequence joins TRBV6-5 and TRBJ2-2; D possibly uses TRBD1 or TRBD2 (5 bases each). Deletions cut 2 bases from V and 7 bases from J, with 5 bases between. Germline V CDR1 and CDR2: MNHEY, SVGAGI. This CDR3 has 12 residues. In DNA form, the CDR3 reads TGTGCCAGCAGTTACGGGGGCGGGGAGCTGTTTTTT. It specifies CASSYGGGELFF.

The chain couples TRBV20-1 to TRBJ2-1; D gene unclear. This CDR3 spans 10 amino acids. Germline CDR1 DFQATT, CDR2 SNEGSKA (reference sequence). Trimming took 6 bases from V and 8 from J, leaving 8 bases between them. The DNA of the CDR3 is TGCAGTGCCGACAACTATGAGCAGTTCTTC. As protein: CSADNYEQFF.

The rearrangement uses TRBV6-5 and TRBJ2-7; D is possibly TRBD2 (5 bases). The V gene lost 0 bases and the J gene lost 3 bases, with 9 bases spanning the gap. Germline V gene sequence: CDR1 MNHEY, CDR2 SVGAGI. The CDR3 runs to 14 residues. CDR3 coding DNA: TGTGCCAGCAGTTACTCCAGCGGAAACTACGAGCAGTACTTC. Translation: CASSYSSGNYEQYF.

The chain has TRBV11-2 and TRBJ2-1; 8 bases are a match to TRBD2. The CDR3 contains 16 residues. V lost 5 bases, J lost 0 bases, and 6 bases stayed unmatched. Germline CDR1 and CDR2: SGHAT and FQNNGV. CDR3 amino acids: CASSGELADSYNEQFF. For the CDR3, the DNA is TGTGCCAGCAGCGGCGAACTAGCGGACTCCTACAATGAGCAGTTCTTC.

The V call is TRBV6-6, the J call TRBJ1-5; a weak D match, TRBD1 (5 bases). The germline V gene encodes CDR1 MNHNY and CDR2 SVGAGI (reference sequence). The CDR3 sequence is 14 residues long. The V gene lost 2 bases and the J gene lost 5 bases, with 10 bases spanning the gap. CDR3: CASSYNQGHQPQHF. Here the CDR3 DNA reads TGTGCCAGCAGTTACAATCAGGGACATCAGCCCCAGCATTTT.

The V and J genes are TRBV27 and TRBJ2-7; D ambiguous. V was trimmed by 3 bases and J by 1 base, leaving 10 bases between them. Germline CDR1 reads MNHEY; CDR2 reads SMNVEV (reference sequence). This CDR3 is 14 amino acids long. CDR3 bases: TGTGCCAGCAGTTTGGGTCGCCGTTCCTACGAGCAGTACTTC. Translation gives CASSLGRRSYEQYF.

This clone was seen a single time. The V call is TRBV10-2, the J call TRBJ2-7; TRBD2 is a possible D gene (5 bases). This CDR3 is built from 13 residues. The germline V gene encodes CDR1 WSHSY and CDR2 SAAADI. V lost 3 bases and J lost 0, with 6 bases in between. Here the CDR3 DNA reads TGCGCCAGCAGTGATAGCGCCTCCTACGAGCAGTACTTC. Residues: CASSDSASYEQYF.

This chain joins TRBV13 and TRBJ2-1, with 8 bases that match TRBD2. After removal of 0 bases from V and 7 bases from J, the junction contained 8 bases not matched to a gene. The CDR3 runs to 16 residues. Looked up from germline, CDR1 is PRHDT and CDR2 is FYEKMQ (reference sequence). The CDR3 sequence is CASSLGTGGSGNEQFF. CDR3 nucleotides: TGTGCCAGCAGCTTAGGAACGGGGGGGTCTGGGAATGAGCAGTTCTTC.

The CDR3 loop is CASSLSITSSYTGELFF. The CDR3 region has the DNA TGTGCCAGCAGTTTATCGATAACTAGCTCTTACACCGGGGAGCTGTTTTTT. This chain joins TRBV27 and TRBJ2-2, with TRBD2 as a possible D gene (6 bases). The CDR3 length is 17 residues. From germline, CDR1 is MNHEY and CDR2 SMNVEV (reference sequence). Trimming removed 0 bases at V and 3 bases at J, with 14 bases between.